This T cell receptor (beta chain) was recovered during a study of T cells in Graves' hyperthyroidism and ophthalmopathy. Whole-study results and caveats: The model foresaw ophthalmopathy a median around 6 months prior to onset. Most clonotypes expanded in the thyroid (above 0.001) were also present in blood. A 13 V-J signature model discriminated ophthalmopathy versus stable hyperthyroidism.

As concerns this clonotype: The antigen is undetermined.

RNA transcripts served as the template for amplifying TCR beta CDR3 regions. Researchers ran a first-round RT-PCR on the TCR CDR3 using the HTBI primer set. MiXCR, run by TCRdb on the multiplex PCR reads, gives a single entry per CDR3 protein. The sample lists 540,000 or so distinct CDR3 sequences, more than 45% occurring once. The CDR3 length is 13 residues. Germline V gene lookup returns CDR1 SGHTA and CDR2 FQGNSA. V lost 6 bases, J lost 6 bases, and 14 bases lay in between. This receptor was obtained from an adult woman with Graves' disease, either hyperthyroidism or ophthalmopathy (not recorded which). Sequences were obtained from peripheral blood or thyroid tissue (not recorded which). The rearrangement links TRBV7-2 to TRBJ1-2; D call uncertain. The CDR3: CASSPTRMDGYTF. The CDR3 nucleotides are TGTGCCAGCAGTCCCACTCGGATGGATGGCTACACCTTC.